This passage covers 17 T cell receptor beta chains from one sample sequenced in a study of OX40 agonist ivuxolimab in advanced cancers. Measured with immunoSEQ multiplex PCR; TCRdb has only the in-frame clones, and not every one. Among 72,000 or so clones listed, 65% to 85% were seen once. The sample here was CD4+ or CD8+ T cells sorted from blood, taken in a trial of the OX40 agonist ivuxolimab. The receptor source for this set is an adult with an advanced solid tumor such as melanoma, head and neck, liver or kidney cancer.

The chain combines TRBV5-1 with TRBJ1-1; D not resolved. The CDR3 runs 15 residues. Looked up from germline, CDR1 is SGHRS and CDR2 is YFSETQ. V was cut by 1 base and J by 3 bases, with 13 bases left in between. CDR3 sequence: CASSLNLGSHTEAFF. CDR3 nucleotide sequence: TGCGCCAGCAGCTTGAATCTCGGTTCCCACACTGAAGCTTTCTTT. Full variable domain (missing parts from reference TRBV5-1 and TRBJ1-1): KAGVTQTPRYLIKTRGQQVTLSCSPISGHRSVSWYQQTPGQGLQFLFEYFSETQRNKGNFPGRFSGRQFSNSRSEMNVSTLELGDSALYLCASSLNLGSHTEAFFGQGTRLTVV.

This clone has just one count. The chain has TRBV9 and TRBJ1-1; TRBD1 might be the D (5 bases). Per germline, CDR1 SGDLS and CDR2 YYNGEE. Trimming removed 4 bases from V and 1 base from J, with 17 bases in between. CDR3 length: 16 amino acids. CDR3 nucleotides: TGTGCCAGCAGCCCTCGGGGCTTTAACGGGAACACTGAAGCTTTCTTT. It specifies CASSPRGFNGNTEAFF.

This clone was detected only once. The chain links TRBV10-3 to TRBJ2-5, with D tentatively TRBD1 or TRBD2 (6 bases each). V lost 8 bases to trimming and J lost 4 bases, with 8 bases between them. The CDR3 is made up of 11 amino acids. Germline V gene lookup returns CDR1 ENHRY and CDR2 SYGVKD. The DNA for the CDR3 is TGTGCCATCGGAGGGGGAGAGACCCAGTACTTC. The encoded protein is CAIGGGETQYF.

The chain is built from TRBV7-3 and TRBJ1-1, with D perhaps matching TRBD1 (6 bases). Germline CDR1 is SGHTA and CDR2 is FQGTGA. The CDR3 sequence is 14 residues long. V lost 7 bases to trimming and J lost 2 bases, with 14 bases between them. CDR3 coding DNA: TGTGCCAGCAACGAAGGGGGACTAAACACTGAAGCTTTCTTT. Amino acids: CASNEGGLNTEAFF.

This chain links TRBV7-9 with TRBJ1-6; 7 nucleotides match TRBD1. V dropped 5 bases and J dropped 7; count of bases not matched to a gene: 8. The CDR3 loop spans 15 amino acids. The V gene's germline CDR1 is SEHNR and CDR2 FQNEAQ (reference sequence). This chain's CDR3 is CASSIETGPNSPLHF. CDR3 nucleotides: TGTGCCAGCAGCATCGAGACAGGGCCAAATTCACCCCTCCACTTT.

The chain combines TRBV12-5 with TRBJ2-1, with D perhaps given as TRBD1 or TRBD2 (5 bases each). Germline V gene sequence: CDR1 LGHNT, CDR2 FRNRAP. The CDR3 spans 15 residues. The V end was cut by 4 bases, the J end by 0 bases, with 10 bases between. Here the CDR3 DNA reads TGTGCTAGTGGTTCGGGACCCGGCTCCTACAATGAGCAGTTCTTC. Its translation: CASGSGPGSYNEQFF.

V gene TRBV5-1 combines with J gene TRBJ1-2; D is uncertain. Trimming removed 0 bases from V and 4 bases from J, with 10 bases in between. This CDR3 is built from 14 residues. From germline, CDR1 is SGHRS and CDR2 YFSETQ. The CDR3 nucleotides read TGCGCCAGCAGCTTGGACGTGACTGGCTATGGCTACACCTTC. Translating gives CASSLDVTGYGYTF.

This clone was found a few times. The chain recombines TRBV9 with TRBJ1-4; tentative D call: TRBD1 (5 bases). The germline V gene encodes CDR1 SGDLS and CDR2 YYNGEE. The CDR3 sequence is 15 residues long. The germline V and J ends were trimmed by 0 bases and 2 bases, with 8 bases remaining between them. Written as DNA, the CDR3 is TGTGCCAGCAGCGTAGACGAGGGGACTAATGAAAAACTGTTTTTT. Its protein product is CASSVDEGTNEKLFF.

V and J are TRBV27 and TRBJ2-7; 10 bases fit TRBD1. J was trimmed by 7 bases and V by 0 bases; bases with no gene match: 3. The CDR3 has 14 residues. Germline assignment: CDR1 MNHEY and CDR2 SMNVEV (reference sequence). The CDR3 DNA follows: TGTGCCAGCAGTTTATCGAGGACAGGGGGGGAGCAGTACTTC. Translated, it gives CASSLSRTGGEQYF.

The chain links TRBV18 to TRBJ1-1; TRBD1 agrees at 9 bases. The trim removed 4 bases at V and 6 bases at J, leaving 9 bases unmatched. There are 15 residues in the CDR3. CDR1 is KGHSH, CDR2 LQKENI, per germline. The CDR3: CASSLLDRGLPEAFF. CDR3 nucleotide sequence: TGTGCCAGCTCACTCTTGGACAGGGGTCTCCCTGAAGCTTTCTTT.

The J gene is TRBJ2-7, the V gene TRBV6-1; 8 bases agree with TRBD1. Trimming took 3 bases from V and 3 from J; bases not matched to a gene: 4. This CDR3 is 14 amino acids long. Per germline, CDR1 MNHNS and CDR2 SASEGT. This chain's CDR3 is CASSDGQGNYEQYF. The DNA for the CDR3 is TGTGCCAGCAGTGATGGACAGGGAAACTACGAGCAGTACTTC.

The table lists this clone with a few counts. V gene TRBV5-1 combines with J gene TRBJ1-1, with D possibly being TRBD1 (6 bases). Germline loops: CDR1 SGHRS, CDR2 YFSETQ. Trimming took off 2 bases at V and 5 bases at J, with 13 bases between the two ends. CDR3 length equals 14 residues. The CDR3 bases are TGCGCCAGCAGCTTTCAGGGGAGGTTAACTGAAGCTTTCTTT. It yields the protein CASSFQGRLTEAFF.

The chain recombines TRBV28 with TRBJ1-2; TRBD1 is a possible D gene (6 bases). This CDR3 contains 16 residues. V was clipped by 9 bases and J by 0 bases, with 20 bases between them. Germline-derived CDR1 and CDR2 are MDHEN and SYDVKM. Written as DNA, the CDR3 is TGTGCCAGTAATTTGGACAGAGCCTCCGCTAACTATGGCTACACCTTC. Encoded protein: CASNLDRASANYGYTF.

This chain links TRBV5-1 with TRBJ2-1; tentatively, D is TRBD1 (6 bases). The germline V gene has CDR1 SGHRS and CDR2 YFSETQ. CDR3 length equals 15 residues. Trimming stripped 4 bases from V and 15 bases from J, with 26 bases between. The chain's CDR3 is CASSPGGNRQEEGFF. In DNA form, the CDR3 reads TGCGCCAGCAGCCCCGGCGGAAATAGACAGGAAGAAGGGTTCTTC. The variable domain in full, with the rest retrieved from reference TRBV5-1 and TRBJ2-1, is KAGVTQTPRYLIKTRGQQVTLSCSPISGHRSVSWYQQTPGQGLQFLFEYFSETQRNKGNFPGRFSGRQFSNSRSEMNVSTLELGDSALYLCASSPGGNRQEEGFFGPGTRLTVL.

V usage is TRBV7-2 and J usage is TRBJ1-6, with D possibly matching TRBD1 (5 bases). Germline values: CDR1 SGHTA, CDR2 FQGNSA. The CDR3 contains 15 residues. V lost 0 bases and J lost 9, with 12 bases in between. DNA of the CDR3: TGTGCCAGCAGCTTAGCGCCAGGGTCCGGTTCACCCCTCCACTTT. Amino acids: CASSLAPGSGSPLHF.

This chain connects TRBV5-4 to TRBJ2-7; 8 bases agree with TRBD1. The junction had 6 bases not matched to a gene; V was cut back by 4 bases and J by 0 bases. The length of the CDR3 is 15 residues. Germline CDR1 and CDR2: SGHNT and YYREEE (reference sequence). CDR3 sequence (DNA): TGTGCCAGCAGCGGACAGGGACCAATCTCCTACGAGCAGTACTTC. It codes for CASSGQGPISYEQYF.

The chain joins TRBV6-4 to TRBJ2-6; weak D call: TRBD1 (5 bases). The V end was cut by 0 bases, the J end by 4 bases, with 10 bases between. CDR1 is MRHNA, CDR2 SNTAGT, per germline. This CDR3 has 16 amino acids. CDR3 in DNA: TGTGCCAGCAGTGACTCGAGCAGGGCCGGGGCCAACGTCCTGACTTTC. Its translation: CASSDSSRAGANVLTF.